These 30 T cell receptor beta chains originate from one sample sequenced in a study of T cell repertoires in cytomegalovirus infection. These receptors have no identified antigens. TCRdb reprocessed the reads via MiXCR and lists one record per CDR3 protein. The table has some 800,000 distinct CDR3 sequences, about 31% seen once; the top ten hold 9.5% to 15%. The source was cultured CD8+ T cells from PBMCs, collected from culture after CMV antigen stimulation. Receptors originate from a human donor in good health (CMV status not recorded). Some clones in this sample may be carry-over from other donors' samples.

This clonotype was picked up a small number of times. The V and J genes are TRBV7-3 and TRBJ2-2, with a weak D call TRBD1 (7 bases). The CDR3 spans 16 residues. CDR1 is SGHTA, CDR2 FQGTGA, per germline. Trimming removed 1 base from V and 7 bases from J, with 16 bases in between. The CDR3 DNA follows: TGTGCCAGCAGCTTAATAAGGGGGGACAGAGACGGGGAGCTGTTTTTT. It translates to CASSLIRGDRDGELFF.

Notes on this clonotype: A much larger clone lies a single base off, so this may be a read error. In nucleotides, the CDR3 is TGTGCCCGCAGCTGGACGAGGATGAACACTGAAGCTTTCTTT. It encodes CARSWTRMNTEAFF. The chain carries TRBV7-8 and TRBJ1-1; unclear D gene. This CDR3 comprises 14 residues. Germline V gives CDR1 SGHVS, CDR2 FQNEAQ.

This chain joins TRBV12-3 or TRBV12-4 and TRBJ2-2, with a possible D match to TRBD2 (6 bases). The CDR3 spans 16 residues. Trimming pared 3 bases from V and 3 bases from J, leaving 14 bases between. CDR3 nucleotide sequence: TGTGCCAGCAGTTTTGTGGTAGCGGAATACACCGGGGAGCTGTTTTTT. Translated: CASSFVVAEYTGELFF.

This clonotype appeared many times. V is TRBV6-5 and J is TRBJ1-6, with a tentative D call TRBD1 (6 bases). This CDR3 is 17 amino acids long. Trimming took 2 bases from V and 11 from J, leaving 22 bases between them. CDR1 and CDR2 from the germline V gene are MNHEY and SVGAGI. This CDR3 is CASSYTPLGGLEPPLHF. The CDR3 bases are TGTGCCAGCAGTTACACCCCGCTGGGGGGGCTGGAGCCACCCCTCCACTTT.

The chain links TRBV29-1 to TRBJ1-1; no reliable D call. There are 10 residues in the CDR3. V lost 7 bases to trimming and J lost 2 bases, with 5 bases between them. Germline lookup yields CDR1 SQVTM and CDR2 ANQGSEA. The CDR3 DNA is TGCAGCGCCTCAAACACTGAAGCTTTCTTT. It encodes CSASNTEAFF.

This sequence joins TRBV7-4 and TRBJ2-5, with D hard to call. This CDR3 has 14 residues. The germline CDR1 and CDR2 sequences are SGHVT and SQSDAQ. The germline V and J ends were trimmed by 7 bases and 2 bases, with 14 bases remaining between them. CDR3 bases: TGTGCCAGCACCCGCTTCTTAGAACAAGAGACCCAGTACTTC. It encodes CASTRFLEQETQYF.

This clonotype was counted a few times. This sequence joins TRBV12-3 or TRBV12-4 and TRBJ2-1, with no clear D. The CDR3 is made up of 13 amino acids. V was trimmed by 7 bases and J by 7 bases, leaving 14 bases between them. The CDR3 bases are TGTGCCAGCACCCTTAAGATTGTTAATGAGCAGTTCTTC. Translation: CASTLKIVNEQFF.

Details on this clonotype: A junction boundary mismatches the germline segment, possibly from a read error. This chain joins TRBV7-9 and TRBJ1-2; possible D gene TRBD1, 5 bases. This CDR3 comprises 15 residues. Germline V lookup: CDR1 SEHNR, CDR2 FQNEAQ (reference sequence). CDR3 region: CANSSQEKLNYGYTF. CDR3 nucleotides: TGTGCCAACAGCTCACAGGAAAAACTCAACTATGGCTACACCTTC.

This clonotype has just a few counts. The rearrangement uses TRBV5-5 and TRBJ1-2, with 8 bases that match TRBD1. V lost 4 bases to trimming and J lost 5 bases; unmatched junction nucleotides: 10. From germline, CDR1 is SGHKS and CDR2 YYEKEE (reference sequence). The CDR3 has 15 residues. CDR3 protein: CASSPDRARGYGYTF. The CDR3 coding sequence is TGTGCCAGCAGCCCGGACAGGGCACGTGGATATGGCTACACCTTC.

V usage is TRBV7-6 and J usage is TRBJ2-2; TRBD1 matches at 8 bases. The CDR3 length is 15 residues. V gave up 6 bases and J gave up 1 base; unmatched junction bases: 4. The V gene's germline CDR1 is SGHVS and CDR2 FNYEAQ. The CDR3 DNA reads TGTGCCAGCAGAATCGGGACAGGGAACACCGGGGAGCTGTTTTTT. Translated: CASRIGTGNTGELFF.

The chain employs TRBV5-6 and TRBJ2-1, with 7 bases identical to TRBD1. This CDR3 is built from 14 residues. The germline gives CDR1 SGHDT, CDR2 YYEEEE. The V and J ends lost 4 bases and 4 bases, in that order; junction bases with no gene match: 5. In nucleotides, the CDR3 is TGTGCCAGCAGCCTGGACAGGACGTACAATGAGCAGTTCTTC. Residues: CASSLDRTYNEQFF. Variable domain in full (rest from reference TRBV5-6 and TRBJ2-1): DAGVTQSPTHLIKTRGQQVTLRCSPKSGHDTVSWYQQALGQGPQFIFQYYEEEERQRGNFPDRFSGHQFPNYSSELNVNALLLGDSALYLCASSLDRTYNEQFFGPGTRLTVL.

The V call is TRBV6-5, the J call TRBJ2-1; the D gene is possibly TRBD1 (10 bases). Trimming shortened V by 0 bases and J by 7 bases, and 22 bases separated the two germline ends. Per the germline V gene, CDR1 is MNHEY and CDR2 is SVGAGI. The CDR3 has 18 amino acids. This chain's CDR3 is CASSYSTGGGGAGNEQFF. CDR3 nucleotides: TGTGCCAGCAGTTACTCGACAGGGGGCGGGGGGGCGGGGAATGAGCAGTTCTTC.

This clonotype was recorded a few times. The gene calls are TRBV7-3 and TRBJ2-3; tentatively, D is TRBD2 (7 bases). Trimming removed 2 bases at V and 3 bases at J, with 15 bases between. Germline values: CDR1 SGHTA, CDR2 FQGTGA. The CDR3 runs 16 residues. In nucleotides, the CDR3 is TGTGCCAGCAGCTTAGGGACGGGGGGACAAACAGATACGCAGTATTTT. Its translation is CASSLGTGGQTDTQYF.

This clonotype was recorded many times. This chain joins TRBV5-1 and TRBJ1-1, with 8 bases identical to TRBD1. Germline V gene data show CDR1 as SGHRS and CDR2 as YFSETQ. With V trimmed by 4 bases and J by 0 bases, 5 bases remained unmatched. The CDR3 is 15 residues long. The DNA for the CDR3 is TGCGCCAGCAGCATTCGGACAGGGATGAACACTGAAGCTTTCTTT. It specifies CASSIRTGMNTEAFF.

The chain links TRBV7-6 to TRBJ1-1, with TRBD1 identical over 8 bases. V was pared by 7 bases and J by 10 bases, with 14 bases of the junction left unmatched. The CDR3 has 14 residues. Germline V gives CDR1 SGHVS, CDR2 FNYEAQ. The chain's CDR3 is CASTSGGGEVGAFF. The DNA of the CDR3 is TGTGCCAGCACCTCAGGGGGCGGAGAGGTTGGAGCTTTCTTT.

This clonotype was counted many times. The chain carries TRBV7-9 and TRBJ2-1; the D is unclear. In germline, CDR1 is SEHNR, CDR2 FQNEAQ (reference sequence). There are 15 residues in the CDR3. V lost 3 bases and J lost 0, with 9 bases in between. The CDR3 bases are TGTGCCAGCAGCTTCAGCGAAAGCTCCTACAATGAGCAGTTCTTC. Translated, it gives CASSFSESSYNEQFF.

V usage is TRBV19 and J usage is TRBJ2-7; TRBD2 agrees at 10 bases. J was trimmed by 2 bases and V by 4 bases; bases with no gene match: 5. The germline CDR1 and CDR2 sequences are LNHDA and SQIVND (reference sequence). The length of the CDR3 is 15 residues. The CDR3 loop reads CASSTASGGAYEQYV. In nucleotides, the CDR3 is TGTGCCAGTAGTACCGCTAGCGGGGGCGCCTACGAGCAGTACGTC.

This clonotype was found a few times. As DNA, the CDR3 is TGTGCCAGTAGTATTTCGTCGTACCAGCCCCAGCATTTT. Its protein is CASSISSYQPQHF. The chain uses TRBV19 and TRBJ1-5; no definite D call. The CDR3 loop spans 13 amino acids. Germline V CDR1 and CDR2: LNHDA, SQIVND (reference sequence). V shed 3 bases and J shed 7 bases, with 10 bases lying between them.

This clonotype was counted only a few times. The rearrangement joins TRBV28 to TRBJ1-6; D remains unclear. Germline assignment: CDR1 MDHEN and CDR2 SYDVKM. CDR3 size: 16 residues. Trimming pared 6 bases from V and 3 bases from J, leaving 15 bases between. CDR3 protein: CASRATKTNYNSPLHF. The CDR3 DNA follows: TGTGCCAGCAGAGCGACAAAAACTAACTATAATTCACCCCTCCACTTT.

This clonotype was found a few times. The CDR3 DNA reads TGCAGCGTTGATGGTGGGGGGCACACTGAAGCTTTCTTT. Translating it yields CSVDGGGHTEAFF. The V gene is TRBV29-1, the J gene TRBJ1-1; tentative D call: TRBD1 (6 bases). The V gene's germline CDR1 is SQVTM and CDR2 ANQGSEA. CDR3 length: 13 amino acids. V was cut by 3 bases and J by 3 bases, with 11 bases left in between. Drawing the rest from reference TRBV29-1 and TRBJ1-1, the complete variable domain is SAVISQKPSRDICQRGTSLTIQCQVDSQVTMMFWYRQQPGQSLTLIATANQGSEATYESGFVIDKFPISRPNLTFSTLTVSNMSPEDSSIYLCSVDGGGHTEAFFGQGTRLTVV.

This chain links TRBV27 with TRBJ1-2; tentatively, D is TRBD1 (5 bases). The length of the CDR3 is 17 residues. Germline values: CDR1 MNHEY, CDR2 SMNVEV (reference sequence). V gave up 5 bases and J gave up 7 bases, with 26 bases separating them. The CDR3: CASSLAGGWGSFGGYTF. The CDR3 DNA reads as TGTGCCAGCAGTCTCGCTGGGGGGTGGGGGTCATTCGGTGGCTACACCTTC.

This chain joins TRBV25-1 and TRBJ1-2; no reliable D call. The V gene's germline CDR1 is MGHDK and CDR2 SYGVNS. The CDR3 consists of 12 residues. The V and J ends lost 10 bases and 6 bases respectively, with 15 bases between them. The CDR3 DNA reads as TGTGCCACCAAAAAAGGTTCCCATGGCTACACCTTC. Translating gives CATKKGSHGYTF.

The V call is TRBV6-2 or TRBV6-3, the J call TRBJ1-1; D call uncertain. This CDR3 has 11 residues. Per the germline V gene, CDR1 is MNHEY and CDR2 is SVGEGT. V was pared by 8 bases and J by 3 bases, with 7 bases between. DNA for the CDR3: TGTGCCAGCGGGGAGGACACTGAAGCTTTCTTT. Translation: CASGEDTEAFF.

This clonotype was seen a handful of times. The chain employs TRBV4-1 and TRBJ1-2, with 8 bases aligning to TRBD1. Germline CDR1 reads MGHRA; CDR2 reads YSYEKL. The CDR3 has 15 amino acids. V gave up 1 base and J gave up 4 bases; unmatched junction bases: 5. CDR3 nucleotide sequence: TGCGCCAGCAGCCAAGTAGGGACAGGCAGCTATGGCTACACCTTC. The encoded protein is CASSQVGTGSYGYTF.

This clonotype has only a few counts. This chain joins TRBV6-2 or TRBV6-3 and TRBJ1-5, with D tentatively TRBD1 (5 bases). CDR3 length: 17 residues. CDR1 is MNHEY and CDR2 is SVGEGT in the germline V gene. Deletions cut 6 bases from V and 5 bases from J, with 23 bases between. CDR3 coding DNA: TGTGCCAGCAGAAAGTTACTCGAGAGGCAGGGTGATCAGCCCCAGCATTTT. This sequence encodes CASRKLLERQGDQPQHF.

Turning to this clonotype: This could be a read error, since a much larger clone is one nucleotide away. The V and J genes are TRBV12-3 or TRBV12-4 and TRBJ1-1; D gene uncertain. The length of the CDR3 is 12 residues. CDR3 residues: CASSHPGAEAYF. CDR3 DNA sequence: TGTGCCAGCAGCCATCCCGGAGCTGAAGCTTACTTT.

CDR3 residues: CASSSWGDANTGELFF. The CDR3 DNA reads TGTGCCAGCAGTTCTTGGGGCGACGCGAACACCGGGGAGCTGTTTTTT. This chain connects TRBV6-5 to TRBJ2-2; D might be TRBD1 (5 bases). V dropped 4 bases and J dropped 0 bases, with 12 bases sitting between them. The CDR3 sequence is 16 residues long. The germline gives CDR1 MNHEY, CDR2 SVGAGI.

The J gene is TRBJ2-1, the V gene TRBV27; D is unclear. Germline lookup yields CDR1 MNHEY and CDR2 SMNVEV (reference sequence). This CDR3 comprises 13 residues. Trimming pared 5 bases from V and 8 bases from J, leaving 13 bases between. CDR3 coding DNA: TGTGCCAGCAGTCCCGGACCTCTGTATGAGCAGTTCTTC. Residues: CASSPGPLYEQFF.

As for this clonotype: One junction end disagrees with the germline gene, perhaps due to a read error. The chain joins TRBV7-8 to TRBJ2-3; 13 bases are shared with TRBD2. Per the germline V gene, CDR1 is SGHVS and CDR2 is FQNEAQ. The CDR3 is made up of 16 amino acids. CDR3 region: CVSSPTGLAGADTQYF. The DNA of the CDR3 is TGTGTCAGCAGCCCCACTGGACTAGCGGGGGCAGATACGCAGTATTTT. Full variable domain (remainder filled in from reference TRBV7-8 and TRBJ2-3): GAGVSQSPRYKVAKRGQDVALRCDPISGHVSLFWYQQALGQGPEFLTYFQNEAQLDKSGLPSDRFFAERPEGSVSTLKIQRTQQEDSAVYLCVSSPTGLAGADTQYFGPGTRLTVL.

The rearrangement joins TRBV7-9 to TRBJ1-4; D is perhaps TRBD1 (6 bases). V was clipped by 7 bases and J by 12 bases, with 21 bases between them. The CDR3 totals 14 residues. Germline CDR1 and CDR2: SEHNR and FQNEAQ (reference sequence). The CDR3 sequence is CASNGEGGGRQLFF. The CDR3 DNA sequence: TGTGCCAGCAACGGAGAAGGGGGAGGGCGGCAACTGTTTTTT.